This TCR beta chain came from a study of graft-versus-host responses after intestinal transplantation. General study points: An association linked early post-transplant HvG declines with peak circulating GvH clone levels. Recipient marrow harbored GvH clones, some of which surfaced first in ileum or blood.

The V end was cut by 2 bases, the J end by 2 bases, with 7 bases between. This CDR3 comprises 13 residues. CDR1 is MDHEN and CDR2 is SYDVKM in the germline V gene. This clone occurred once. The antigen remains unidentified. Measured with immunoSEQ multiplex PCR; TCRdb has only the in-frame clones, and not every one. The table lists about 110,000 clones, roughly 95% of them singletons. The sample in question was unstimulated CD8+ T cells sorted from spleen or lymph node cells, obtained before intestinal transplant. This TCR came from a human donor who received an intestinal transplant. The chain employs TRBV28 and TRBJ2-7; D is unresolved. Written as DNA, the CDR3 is TGTGCCAGCAGTTTAGCTGGAACCTACGAGCAGTACTTC. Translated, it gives CASSLAGTYEQYF.